Below are 12 T cell receptor beta chains sequenced from a single sample in a study of identifying expanded T cells in peripheral blood. Here immunoSEQ multiplex PCR was the method, and the copy in TCRdb shows in-frame clones only, minus some. The sample carries approximately 100,000 clones, around 88% recorded once. Input material: blood. Every receptor here comes from a person aged 18 to 70 in good health.

The V call is TRBV27, the J call TRBJ2-7; the match to TRBD1 covers 10 bases. Germline loops: CDR1 MNHEY, CDR2 SMNVEV (reference sequence). This CDR3 spans 14 amino acids. V gave up 4 bases and J gave up 6 bases; unmatched junction bases: 6. In DNA form, the CDR3 reads TGTGCCAGCAGTTCGCGGACAGGGGGGGGCGAGCAGTACTTC. Amino acids: CASSSRTGGGEQYF.

The chain combines TRBV4-3 with TRBJ1-3; no clear D. The CDR3 covers 14 residues. Germline CDR1 reads LGHNA; CDR2 reads YSLEER. V was pared by 0 bases and J by 3 bases, with 6 bases between. As DNA, the CDR3 is TGCGCCAGCAGCCAAGATTTCGGTGGAAACACCATATATTTT. It codes for CASSQDFGGNTIYF.

The CDR3 DNA sequence: TGTGCCAGCAGCTCTATTAGCGGGGGGGCCGGGCATACGCAGTATTTT. Its protein is CASSSISGGAGHTQYF. The chain is built from TRBV7-8 and TRBJ2-3; 11 bases line up with TRBD2. Germline V lookup: CDR1 SGHVS, CDR2 FQNEAQ. The CDR3 is 16 residues long. Trimming at V came to 4 bases and at J to 7 bases, leaving 10 bases not matched to a gene. Variable domain in full (rest from reference TRBV7-8 and TRBJ2-3): GAGVSQSPRYKVAKRGQDVALRCDPISGHVSLFWYQQALGQGPEFLTYFQNEAQLDKSGLPSDRFFAERPEGSVSTLKIQRTQQEDSAVYLCASSSISGGAGHTQYFGPGTRLTVL.

This clone has only a few counts. This chain joins TRBV7-2 and TRBJ1-6, with 9 bases matching TRBD1. This CDR3 contains 15 residues. V lost 5 bases and J lost 10; bases outside the gene matches: 9. The germline V gene has CDR1 SGHTA and CDR2 FQGNSA. In DNA, the CDR3 is TGTGCCAGCAGCGATCAACAGGGGGCCAGGTCACCCCTCCACTTT. This translates into CASSDQQGARSPLHF.

V and J are TRBV6-5 and TRBJ1-5; D possibly corresponds to TRBD1 (5 bases). With 6 bases removed from V and 2 bases from J, the gap between germline ends came to 8 bases. Per germline, CDR1 MNHEY and CDR2 SVGAGI. This CDR3 contains 13 residues. CDR3 in amino acids: CASSPRGNQPQHF. DNA of the CDR3: TGTGCCAGCAGCCCCAGGGGCAATCAGCCCCAGCATTTT.

V is TRBV25-1 and J is TRBJ2-3; the D call may be TRBD1 or TRBD2 (5 bases each). The germline V gene encodes CDR1 MGHDK and CDR2 SYGVNS. The V end lost 3 bases, the J end lost 2 bases, and 9 bases lay between the germline ends. The length of the CDR3 is 14 residues. Here the CDR3 reads CASSEGDFTDTQYF. The CDR3, as DNA: TGTGCCAGCAGTGAGGGGGATTTCACAGATACGCAGTATTTT.

The V gene is TRBV5-6, the J gene TRBJ2-3; 8 bases agree with TRBD2. Germline values: CDR1 SGHDT, CDR2 YYEEEE. This CDR3 region has 16 residues. V dropped 0 bases and J dropped 4; count of bases not matched to a gene: 7. CDR3 loop: CASSLAGGPIADTQYF. CDR3 DNA sequence: TGTGCCAGCAGCTTGGCGGGGGGGCCTATAGCAGATACGCAGTATTTT.

The chain has TRBV7-9 and TRBJ1-1; D perhaps matches TRBD1 (6 bases). This CDR3 comprises 14 residues. V lost 5 bases and J lost 4, with 14 bases in between. Germline V CDR1 and CDR2: SEHNR, FQNEAQ (reference sequence). CDR3 sequence reads: CASSQGRAATEAFF. The CDR3, as DNA: TGTGCCAGCAGCCAGGGGAGGGCGGCCACTGAAGCTTTCTTT.

This clone was detected once. The chain is built from TRBV6-1 and TRBJ2-7; maybe TRBD1 (5 bases). The CDR3 totals 15 residues. CDR1 and CDR2 (germline): MNHNS, SASEGT. The V end was cut by 2 bases, the J end by 0 bases, with 11 bases between. Written as DNA, the CDR3 is TGTGCCAGCAGTGAATCAGGAGACAGCTCCTACGAGCAGTACTTC. Translation gives CASSESGDSSYEQYF.

The chain recombines TRBV27 with TRBJ2-5, with unresolved D. The CDR3 covers 15 residues. V shed 1 base and J shed 2 bases, with 11 bases lying between them. Germline V gene sequence: CDR1 MNHEY, CDR2 SMNVEV (reference sequence). CDR3 sequence: CASSLFAFGQETQYF. In DNA, the CDR3 is TGTGCCAGCAGTTTATTCGCATTTGGTCAAGAGACCCAGTACTTC.

This clone was found a few times. The V and J genes are TRBV25-1 and TRBJ2-2, with 7 bases fitting TRBD2. The trim removed 7 bases at V and 7 bases at J, leaving 9 bases unmatched. Germline CDR1 and CDR2: MGHDK and SYGVNS. The CDR3 is 14 residues long. The CDR3 DNA reads TGTGCCAGCATGAGTACGGGAGGTCGCGGGGAGCTGTTTTTT. It encodes CASMSTGGRGELFF.

The chain uses TRBV20-1 and TRBJ2-7, with D possibly matching TRBD1 (5 bases). Trimming cost V 7 bases and J 3 bases, with 10 bases left between them. This CDR3 spans 11 amino acids. Germline V lookup: CDR1 DFQATT, CDR2 SNEGSKA (reference sequence). The CDR3: CSVWGLYEQYF. In DNA form, the CDR3 reads TGCAGTGTGTGGGGCCTCTACGAGCAGTACTTC.